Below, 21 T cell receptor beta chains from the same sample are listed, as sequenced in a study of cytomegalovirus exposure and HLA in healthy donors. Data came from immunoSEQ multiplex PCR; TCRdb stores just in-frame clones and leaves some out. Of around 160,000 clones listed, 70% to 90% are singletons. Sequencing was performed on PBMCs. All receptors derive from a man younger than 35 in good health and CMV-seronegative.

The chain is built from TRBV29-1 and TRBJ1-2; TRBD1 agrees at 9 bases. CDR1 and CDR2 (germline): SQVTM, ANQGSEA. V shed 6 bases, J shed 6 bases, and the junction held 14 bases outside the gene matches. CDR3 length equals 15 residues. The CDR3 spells CSVPWDRASGDGYTF. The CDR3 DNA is TGCAGCGTCCCTTGGGACAGGGCCTCGGGGGATGGCTACACCTTC.

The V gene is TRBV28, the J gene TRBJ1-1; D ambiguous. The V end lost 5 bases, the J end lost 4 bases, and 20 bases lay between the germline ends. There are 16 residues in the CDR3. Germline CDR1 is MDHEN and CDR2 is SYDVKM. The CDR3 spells CASSIPRVPGGTEAFF. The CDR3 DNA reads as TGTGCCAGCAGTATCCCCCGGGTACCGGGTGGCACTGAAGCTTTCTTT.

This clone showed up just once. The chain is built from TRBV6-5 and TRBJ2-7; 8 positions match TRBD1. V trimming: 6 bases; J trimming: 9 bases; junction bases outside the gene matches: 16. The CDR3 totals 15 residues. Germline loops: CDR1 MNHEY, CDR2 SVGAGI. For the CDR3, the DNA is TGTGCCAGCAGCCCCGGGACAGGAGGCCAGACAGCGCAGTACGTC. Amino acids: CASSPGTGGQTAQYV.

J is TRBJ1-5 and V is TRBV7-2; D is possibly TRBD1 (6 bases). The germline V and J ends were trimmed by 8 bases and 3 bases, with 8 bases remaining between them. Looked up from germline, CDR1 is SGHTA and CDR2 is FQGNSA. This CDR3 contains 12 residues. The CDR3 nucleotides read TGTGCCAGCGGGGGCCCCAATCAGCCCCAGCATTTT. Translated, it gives CASGGPNQPQHF.

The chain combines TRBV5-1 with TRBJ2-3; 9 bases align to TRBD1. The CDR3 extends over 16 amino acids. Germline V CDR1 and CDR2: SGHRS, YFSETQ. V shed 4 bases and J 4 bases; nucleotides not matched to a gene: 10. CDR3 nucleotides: TGCGCCAGCAGCCCTCGCCCGGGACAGGGAGCAGATACGCAGTATTTT. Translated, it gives CASSPRPGQGADTQYF.

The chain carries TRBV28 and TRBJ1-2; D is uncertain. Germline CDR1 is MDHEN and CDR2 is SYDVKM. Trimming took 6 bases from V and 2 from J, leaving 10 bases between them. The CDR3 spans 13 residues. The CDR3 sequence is CASRSGKNYGYTF. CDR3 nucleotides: TGTGCCAGCAGGTCCGGGAAGAACTATGGCTACACCTTC.

This CDR3 reads CATSSSQVDEQFF. The CDR3 DNA reads as TGTGCCACCAGCAGTTCTCAGGTGGATGAGCAGTTCTTC. The rearrangement joins TRBV15 to TRBJ2-1; D call uncertain. The V and J ends lost 3 bases and 8 bases respectively, with 11 bases between them. The CDR3 has 13 amino acids. Per germline, CDR1 LNHNV and CDR2 YYDKDF (reference sequence).

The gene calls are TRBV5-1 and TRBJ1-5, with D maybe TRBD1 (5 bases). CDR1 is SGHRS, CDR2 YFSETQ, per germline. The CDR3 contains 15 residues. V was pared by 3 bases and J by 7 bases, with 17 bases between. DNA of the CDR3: TGCGCCAGCAGCTGGGGGGTTGGGGCGGGACAGCCCCAGCATTTT. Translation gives CASSWGVGAGQPQHF. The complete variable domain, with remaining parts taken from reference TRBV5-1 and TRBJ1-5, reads KAGVTQTPRYLIKTRGQQVTLSCSPISGHRSVSWYQQTPGQGLQFLFEYFSETQRNKGNFPGRFSGRQFSNSRSEMNVSTLELGDSALYLCASSWGVGAGQPQHFGDGTRLSIL.

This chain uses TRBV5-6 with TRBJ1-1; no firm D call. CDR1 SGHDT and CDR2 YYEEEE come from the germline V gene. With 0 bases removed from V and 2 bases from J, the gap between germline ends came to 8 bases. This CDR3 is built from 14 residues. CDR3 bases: TGTGCCAGCAGCTTGGACAGTCTAAACACTGAAGCTTTCTTT. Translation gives CASSLDSLNTEAFF.

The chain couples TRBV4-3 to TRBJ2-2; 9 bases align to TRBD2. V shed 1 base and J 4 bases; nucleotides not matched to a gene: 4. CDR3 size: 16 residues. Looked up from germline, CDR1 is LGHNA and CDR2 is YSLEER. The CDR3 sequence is CASSQGLAEVTGELFF. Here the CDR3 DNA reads TGCGCCAGCAGCCAAGGACTAGCGGAAGTCACCGGGGAGCTGTTTTTT.

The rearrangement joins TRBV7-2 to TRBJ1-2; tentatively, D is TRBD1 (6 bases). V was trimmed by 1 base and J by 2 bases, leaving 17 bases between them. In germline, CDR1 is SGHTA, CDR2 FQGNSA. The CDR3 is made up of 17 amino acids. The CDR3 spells CASSLVGGPGQNYGYTF. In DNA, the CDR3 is TGTGCCAGCAGCTTAGTAGGGGGTCCAGGACAAAACTATGGCTACACCTTC.

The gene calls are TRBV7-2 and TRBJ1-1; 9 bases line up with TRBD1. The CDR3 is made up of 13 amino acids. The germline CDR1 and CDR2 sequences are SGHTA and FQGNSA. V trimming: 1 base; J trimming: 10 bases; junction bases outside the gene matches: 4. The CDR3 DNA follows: TGTGCCAGCAGCTTAGAAGGGACAGGGCGAGCTTTCTTT. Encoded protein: CASSLEGTGRAFF.

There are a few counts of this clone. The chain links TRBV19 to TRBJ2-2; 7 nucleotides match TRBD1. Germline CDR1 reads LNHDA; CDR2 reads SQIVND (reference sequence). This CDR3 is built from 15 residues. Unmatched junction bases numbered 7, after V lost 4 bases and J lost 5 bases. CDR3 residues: CASSTSTRGTGELFF. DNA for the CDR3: TGTGCCAGTAGTACCAGTACCAGGGGGACCGGGGAGCTGTTTTTT.

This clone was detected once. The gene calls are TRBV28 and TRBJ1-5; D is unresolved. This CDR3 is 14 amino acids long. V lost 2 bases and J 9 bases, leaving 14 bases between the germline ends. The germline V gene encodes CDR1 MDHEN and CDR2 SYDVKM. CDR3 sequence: CASSLAMGRRPQHF. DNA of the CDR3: TGTGCCAGCAGTTTAGCTATGGGCCGCAGGCCCCAGCATTTT. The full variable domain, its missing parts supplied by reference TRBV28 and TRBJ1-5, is DVKVTQSSRYLVKRTGEKVFLECVQDMDHENMFWYRQDPGLGLRLIYFSYDVKMKEKGDIPEGYSVSREKKERFSLILESASTNQTSMYLCASSLAMGRRPQHFGDGTRLSIL.

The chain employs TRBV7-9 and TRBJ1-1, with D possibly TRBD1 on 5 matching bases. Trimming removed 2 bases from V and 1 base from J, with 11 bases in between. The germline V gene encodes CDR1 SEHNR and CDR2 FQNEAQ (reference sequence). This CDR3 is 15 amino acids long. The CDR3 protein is CASSLYHTGNTEAFF. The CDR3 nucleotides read TGTGCCAGCAGCTTATATCATACAGGGAACACTGAAGCTTTCTTT. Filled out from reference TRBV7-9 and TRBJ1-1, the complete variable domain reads DTGVSQNPRHKITKRGQNVTFRCDPISEHNRLYWYRQTLGQGPEFLTYFQNEAQLEKSRLLSDRFSAERPKGSFSTLEIQRTEQGDSAMYLCASSLYHTGNTEAFFGQGTRLTVV.

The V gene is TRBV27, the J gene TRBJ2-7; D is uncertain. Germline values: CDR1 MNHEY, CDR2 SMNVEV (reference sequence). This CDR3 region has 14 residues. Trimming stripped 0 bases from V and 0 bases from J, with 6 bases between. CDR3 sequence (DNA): TGTGCCAGCAGTTTATCGTGGAGCTCCTACGAGCAGTACTTC. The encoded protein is CASSLSWSSYEQYF.

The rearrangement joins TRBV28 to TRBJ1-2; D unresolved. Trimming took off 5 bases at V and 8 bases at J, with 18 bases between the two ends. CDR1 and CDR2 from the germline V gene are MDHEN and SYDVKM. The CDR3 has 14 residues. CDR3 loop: CASSPRRGLWGYTF. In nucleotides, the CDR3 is TGTGCCAGCAGTCCACGTCGGGGTTTATGGGGCTACACCTTC.

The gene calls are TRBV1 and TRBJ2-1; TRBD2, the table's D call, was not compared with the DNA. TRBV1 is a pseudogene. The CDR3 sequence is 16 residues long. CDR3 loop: CTSSHHPSGGYNEQFF. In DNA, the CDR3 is TGCACCAGCAGCCATCACCCTAGCGGGGGATACAATGAGCAGTTCTTC.

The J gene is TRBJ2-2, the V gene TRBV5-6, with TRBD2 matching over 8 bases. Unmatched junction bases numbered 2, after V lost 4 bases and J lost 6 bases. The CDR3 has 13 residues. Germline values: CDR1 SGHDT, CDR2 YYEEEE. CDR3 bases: TGTGCCAGCAGCGGACTAGCTGCCGGGGAGCTGTTTTTT. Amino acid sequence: CASSGLAAGELFF. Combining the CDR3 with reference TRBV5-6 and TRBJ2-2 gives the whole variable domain DAGVTQSPTHLIKTRGQQVTLRCSPKSGHDTVSWYQQALGQGPQFIFQYYEEEERQRGNFPDRFSGHQFPNYSSELNVNALLLGDSALYLCASSGLAAGELFFGEGSRLTVL.

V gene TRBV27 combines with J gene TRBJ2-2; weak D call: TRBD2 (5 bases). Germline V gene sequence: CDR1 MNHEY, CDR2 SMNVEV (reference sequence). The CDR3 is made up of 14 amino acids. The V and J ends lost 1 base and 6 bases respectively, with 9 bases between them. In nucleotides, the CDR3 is TGTGCCAGCAGTTTATTCCTCGGGGCCGGGGAGCTGTTTTTT. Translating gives CASSLFLGAGELFF.

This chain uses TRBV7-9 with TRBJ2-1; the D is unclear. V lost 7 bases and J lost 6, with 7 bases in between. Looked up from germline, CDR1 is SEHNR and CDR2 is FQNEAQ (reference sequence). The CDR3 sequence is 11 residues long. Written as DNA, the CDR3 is TGTGCCAGCAAGCTTATCAATGAGCAGTTCTTC. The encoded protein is CASKLINEQFF.